This T cell receptor beta chain was found in a study of shared T cell receptors in the human thymus. Produced via immunoSEQ multiplex PCR; TCRdb's table is partial and in-frame only. The table lists hundreds of thousands of clones, around 89% of them singletons. Germline V lookup: CDR1 LGHNA, CDR2 YSLEER. V lost 0 bases to trimming and J lost 9 bases; unmatched junction nucleotides: 16. This CDR3 region has 18 residues. A further study also used this sample, focusing on human thymus T cells. From that paper: Thymus was obtained from resections taken during corrective heart surgery.

V usage is TRBV4-3 and J usage is TRBJ2-1; 8 nucleotides match TRBD2. Sequenced input: thymocytes. This clonotype originated in a boy less than two years old with a congenital heart defect. This CDR3 is CASSQDMSASGSEREQFF. The CDR3 DNA is TGCGCCAGCAGCCAAGATATGAGCGCCAGCGGGAGTGAACGTGAGCAGTTCTTC.